This T cell receptor (beta chain) was observed in a study of cytomegalovirus exposure and HLA in healthy donors. Across the study: A prior study identified some 100 million unique TCR beta sequences from about 180 million T cells. Study-wide findings and caveats: V- and J-gene trimming of TCR beta was linked (in a later analysis) to a missense DCLRE1C variant.

Germline V gene lookup returns CDR1 MNHEY and CDR2 SMNVEV (reference sequence). The V end lost 5 bases, the J end lost 6 bases, and 17 bases lay between the germline ends. The CDR3 loop spans 15 amino acids. About this clone: Its specificity is unknown.

PCR involved 60 Vbeta and 13 Jbeta primers. Authors' analysis steps: The count from a later analysis was tens of millions of unique TCR beta chains, 9 million to 12 million of them shared. The protocol was immunoSEQ multiplex PCR, while the TCRdb copy is restricted to in-frame clones and leaves out a portion. The DNA was the basis for D and trimming; V, J and clone size are from that table. The sample has approximately 150,000 clones; approximately 78% are singletons. The chain links TRBV27 to TRBJ2-1; D may be TRBD2 (6 bases). The sample comprised PBMCs. The receptor was isolated from a woman aged 40 to 55 in good health and CMV-seropositive. The CDR3 sequence is CASSLRSLGGNEQFF. The CDR3, as DNA: TGTGCCAGCAGTCTCAGGTCTTTGGGGGGCAATGAGCAGTTCTTC.